This T cell receptor (beta chain) was documented in a study of technical replicates of blood from a handful of donors. The table came from immunoSEQ multiplex PCR; TCRdb's copy has only in-frame clones and leaves some out. The sample yields fewer than 70,000 clones, approximately 86% seen once. Germline CDR1 and CDR2: SEHNR and FQNEAQ (reference sequence). V lost 3 bases, J lost 6 bases, and 3 bases stayed unmatched. The CDR3 runs 15 residues. Sequencing was done on a sample of PBMCs. This chain uses TRBV7-9 with TRBJ2-2; TRBD1 agrees at 11 bases. The sequence derives from a human donor in good health. Some clones in this sample may be carry-over from other donors' samples. CDR3: CASSFRDRGAGELFF. The DNA of the CDR3 is TGTGCCAGCAGCTTCCGGGACAGGGGGGCCGGGGAGCTGTTTTTT.